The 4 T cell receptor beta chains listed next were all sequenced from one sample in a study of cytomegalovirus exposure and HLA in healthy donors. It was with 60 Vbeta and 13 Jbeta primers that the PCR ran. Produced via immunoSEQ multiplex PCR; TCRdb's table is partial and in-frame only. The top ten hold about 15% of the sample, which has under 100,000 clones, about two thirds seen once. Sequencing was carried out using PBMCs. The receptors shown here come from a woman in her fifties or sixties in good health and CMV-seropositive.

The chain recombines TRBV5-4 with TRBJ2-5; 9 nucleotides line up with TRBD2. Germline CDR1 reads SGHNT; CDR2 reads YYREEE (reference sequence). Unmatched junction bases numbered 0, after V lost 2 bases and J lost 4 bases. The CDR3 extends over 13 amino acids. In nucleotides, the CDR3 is TGTGCCAGCAGCTTAGCGGGGGGAGAGACCCAGTACTTC. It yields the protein CASSLAGGETQYF. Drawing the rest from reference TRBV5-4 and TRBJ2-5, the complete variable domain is ETGVTQSPTHLIKTRGQQVTLRCSSQSGHNTVSWYQQALGQGPQFIFQYYREEENGRGNFPPRFSGLQFPNYSSELNVNALELDDSALYLCASSLAGGETQYFGPGTRLLVL.

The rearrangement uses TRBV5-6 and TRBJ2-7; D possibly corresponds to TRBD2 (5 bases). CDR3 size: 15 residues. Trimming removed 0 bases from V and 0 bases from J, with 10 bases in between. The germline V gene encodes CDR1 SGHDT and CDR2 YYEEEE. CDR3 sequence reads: CASSLGGATSYEQYF. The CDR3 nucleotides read TGTGCCAGCAGCTTGGGGGGAGCCACCTCCTACGAGCAGTACTTC.

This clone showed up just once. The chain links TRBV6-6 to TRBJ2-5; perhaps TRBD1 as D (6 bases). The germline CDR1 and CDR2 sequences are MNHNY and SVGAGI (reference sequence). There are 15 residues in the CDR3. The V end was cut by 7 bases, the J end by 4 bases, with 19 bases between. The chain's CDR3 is CASTATGKMGETQYF. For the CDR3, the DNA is TGTGCCAGCACGGCTACAGGGAAAATGGGAGAGACCCAGTACTTC.

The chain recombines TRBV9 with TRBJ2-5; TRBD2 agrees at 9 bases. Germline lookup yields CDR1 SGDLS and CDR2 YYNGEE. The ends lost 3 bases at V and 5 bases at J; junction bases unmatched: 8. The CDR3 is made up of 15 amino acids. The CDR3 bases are TGTGCCAGCAGCGCGACGTCTAGCGGGAAGGAGACCCAGTACTTC. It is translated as CASSATSSGKETQYF.